The clone carrying this T cell receptor (beta chain) has at least ten counts. Its specificity is unknown. The data stem from a study of regulatory T cells in long-lasting Graves disease. Looking at the study overall: Persistent cases were those of Graves' disease that involved over 5 years of antithyroid drugs with positive TSH receptor antibodies. Study-level points and caveats: Persistent Graves' cases showed lower TCR diversity than newly diagnosed cases.

Sample time point: persistent/refractory GD, antithyroid drugs over 5 years with positive TRAb. With RNA extracted from PBMCs as input, the TCR library was made. The CDR3 loop spans 17 amino acids. The V gene lost 0 bases and the J gene lost 0 bases, with 15 bases spanning the gap. Germline V gene sequence: CDR1 SGHAT, CDR2 FQNNGV. HTBI primers from iRepertoire and Arm-PCR of CDR3 regions yielded the TCR beta libraries. Using its own MiXCR run on the multiplex PCR reads, TCRdb lists one record per CDR3 protein. The sample yields around 460,000 distinct CDR3 sequences, 20% to 25% seen once. The sequencing used peripheral blood mononuclear cells (PBMCs), collected when the disease was refractory, from a patient treated with antithyroid drugs. This chain uses TRBV11-2 with TRBJ2-7; a possible D gene is TRBD1 (6 bases). This clonotype was sampled from a female donor with Graves disease. The CDR3 nucleotides are TGTGCCAGCAGCTTAGATCCAGGACAGCAGAACTCCTACGAGCAGTACTTC. It encodes CASSLDPGQQNSYEQYF.